A selection of T cell receptor beta chains follows, all from one sample in a study of T cell responses to AZD1222 COVID-19 vaccine. Clones were read by immunoSEQ multiplex PCR, and TCRdb kept only the in-frame ones, dropping some. This table holds about 79,000 clones, roughly 94% found once. This material consisted of peripheral blood, taken on day 0 of MenACWY control vaccination. All receptors derive from an adult in good health. The CDR3 runs from the conserved cysteine through the conserved F or W. The D gene is left open where the match is weak. Clone size is stated in some rows and not others, as once, few, many or a class when expanded.

D: TRBD2
J: TRBJ2-4
V: TRBV6-5
size: few
DNA: TGTGCCAGCAGTTACAGCCAGGGAGGGGACATTCAGTACTTC
CDR3: CASSYSQGGDIQYF

D: TRBD2
J: TRBJ2-1
V: TRBV7-9
size: .
DNA: TGTGCCAGCAGCCCCCCCGGGAGGGCGAACAATGAGCAGTTCTTC
CDR3: CASSPPGRANNEQFF

D: .
J: TRBJ1-3
V: TRBV9
size: .
DNA: TGTGCCAGCAGCGCCGGCGGGCACACCATATATTTT
CDR3: CASSAGGHTIYF

D: .
J: TRBJ1-6
V: TRBV9
size: .
DNA: TGTGCCAGCAGCGTAGGGGGGGCGCGAAATTCACCCCTCCACTTT
CDR3: CASSVGGARNSPLHF

D: .
J: TRBJ2-1
V: TRBV7-9
size: .
DNA: TGTGCCAGCAGCAACCTTGGGAGGTATGAGCAGTTCTTC
CDR3: CASSNLGRYEQFF

D: .
J: TRBJ2-5
V: TRBV18
size: few
DNA: TGTGCCAGCTCACCACAGGACATCCAAGAGACCCAGTACTTC
CDR3: CASSPQDIQETQYF

D: TRBD2
J: TRBJ2-7
V: TRBV20-1
size: .
DNA: TGCAGTGCTAGTGGGCTAGCGGGCTACGAGCAGTACTTC
CDR3: CSASGLAGYEQYF

D: TRBD1
J: TRBJ2-5
V: TRBV3-1/TRBV3-2
size: .
DNA: TGTGCCAGCAGCCGGACAGGGGGCGGGGAGCAAGAGACCCAGTACTTC
CDR3: CASSRTGGGEQETQYF

D: TRBD1
J: TRBJ1-2
V: TRBV11-2
size: .
DNA: TGTGCCAGCAGCTTAGGGGATCGGACAGGGGGCAACTATGGCTACACCTTC
CDR3: CASSLGDRTGGNYGYTF

D: .
J: TRBJ1-5
V: TRBV7-2
size: .
DNA: TGTGCCAGCAGCTTAGTGCAAAATCAGCCCCAGCATTTT
CDR3: CASSLVQNQPQHF

D: .
J: TRBJ1-5
V: TRBV24-1
size: .
DNA: TGTGCCACCAGTTTGTCGGTTACCAATCAGCCCCAGCATTTT
CDR3: CATSLSVTNQPQHF

D: TRBD2
J: TRBJ2-1
V: TRBV9
size: .
DNA: TGTGCCAGCAGCGTAGAGACTAGCTTTCCCTACAATGAGCAGTTCTTC
CDR3: CASSVETSFPYNEQFF

D: .
J: TRBJ2-2
V: TRBV5-5
size: .
DNA: TGTGCCAGCAGCTTGGGGGGACGCACCGGGGAGCTGTTTTTT
CDR3: CASSLGGRTGELFF

D: .
J: TRBJ1-1
V: TRBV18
size: .
DNA: TGTGCCAGCTCACCACCGGGGTACAGGGCGAACACTGAAGCTTTCTTT
CDR3: CASSPPGYRANTEAFF

D: .
J: TRBJ1-5
V: TRBV21-1
size: .
DNA: TGTGCCAGCAGCAACAGACAGGATGAGAGCAATCAGCCCCAGCATTTT
CDR3: CASSNRQDESNQPQHF

D: .
J: TRBJ2-6
V: TRBV5-4
size: .
DNA: TGTGCCAGCAGCTTGGCAACCCATCGCTCTGGGGCCAACGTCCTGACTTTC
CDR3: CASSLATHRSGANVLTF

D: .
J: TRBJ1-1
V: TRBV5-1
size: .
DNA: TGCGCCAGCAGCTTGGACGGTACTGAAGCTTTCTTT
CDR3: CASSLDGTEAFF

D: .
J: TRBJ1-2
V: TRBV28
size: .
DNA: TGTGCCAGCAGTTTATTACTCAGTGGCTACACCTTC
CDR3: CASSLLLSGYTF

D: TRBD1
J: TRBJ1-2
V: TRBV29-1
size: .
DNA: TGCAGCGTTGAATCAGGGGGTCCCGGCTACACCTTC
CDR3: CSVESGGPGYTF

D: .
J: TRBJ2-5
V: TRBV5-1
size: .
DNA: TGCGCCAGCAGCTTGTCCAGGGGGGAAGGAGAGACCCAGTACTTC
CDR3: CASSLSRGEGETQYF

D: .
J: TRBJ1-3
V: TRBV11-2
size: .
DNA: TGTGCCAGCAGCTTAGATCGAGGGGCGAGAGGAAACACCATATATTTT
CDR3: CASSLDRGARGNTIYF

D: .
J: TRBJ1-2
V: TRBV19
size: .
DNA: TGTGCCAGTCGTCCGGACAGAGGCTATGGCTACACCTTC
CDR3: CASRPDRGYGYTF

D: TRBD2
J: TRBJ2-1
V: TRBV7-9
size: .
DNA: TGTGCCAGCAGCTTAATAAGAACTAGCGGGGGTAATGAGCAGTTCTTC
CDR3: CASSLIRTSGGNEQFF

D: TRBD2
J: TRBJ2-1
V: TRBV24-1
size: .
DNA: TGTGCCACCAGTGATCCGGGGACTAGCGGGAGTGAGCAGTTCTTC
CDR3: CATSDPGTSGSEQFF

D: .
J: TRBJ2-3
V: TRBV15
size: .
DNA: TGTGCCACCAGCAGAGAAGGGACTAGCACAGATACGCAGTATTTT
CDR3: CATSREGTSTDTQYF

D: TRBD2
J: TRBJ2-3
V: TRBV7-2
size: .
DNA: TGTGCCAGCAGGACTCCGGGGGGGCCGTCAGCAGATACGCAGTATTTT
CDR3: CASRTPGGPSADTQYF

D: TRBD2
J: TRBJ2-3
V: TRBV19
size: .
DNA: TGTGCCAGTTCGTACCTAGGACTAGCGGGAGGGCCAGATACGCAGTATTTT
CDR3: CASSYLGLAGGPDTQYF

D: TRBD2
J: TRBJ2-3
V: TRBV9
size: .
DNA: TGTGCCAGCAGCGTACAGACTAGCGGGAGTTCCCATACGCAGTATTTT
CDR3: CASSVQTSGSSHTQYF

D: TRBD1
J: TRBJ2-5
V: TRBV5-6
size: .
DNA: TGTGCCAGCAGCTTGGCGCCCGGGACAGGGGGCGTGACCCAGTACTTC
CDR3: CASSLAPGTGGVTQYF

D: .
J: TRBJ1-5
V: TRBV27
size: once
DNA: TGTGCCAGCAGTTTTCGAGAGGATAGCAATCAGCCCCAGCATTTT
CDR3: CASSFREDSNQPQHF

D: .
J: TRBJ2-3
V: TRBV2
size: .
DNA: TGTGCCAGCAGTGAATGGGACACGAGTCCTAGCACAGATACGCAGTATTTT
CDR3: CASSEWDTSPSTDTQYF

D: TRBD2
J: TRBJ2-4
V: TRBV7-2
size: .
DNA: TGTGCCAGCAGTATAACGGGGGGGTTGGCCAAAAACATTCAGTACTTC
CDR3: CASSITGGLAKNIQYF